Described below is a single T cell receptor beta chain sequence and its context. This record comes from a study of shared T cell receptors in the human thymus. CDR3 length equals 13 residues. Germline V lookup: CDR1 MRHNA, CDR2 SNTAGT. The V and J ends lost 5 bases and 4 bases respectively, with 11 bases between them. Sequencing was performed with immunoSEQ multiplex PCR; in TCRdb, only in-frame clones are kept and a portion is missing. There are approximately 760,000 clones in the sample; over 75% occur only once, and approximately 0.01% lies in the top ten. These data also formed part of another study, on human thymus T cells.

This receptor was identified in a girl in the first two years of life with a congenital heart defect. V is TRBV6-4 and J is TRBJ1-2; tentative D call: TRBD1 (5 bases). The sequenced sample was thymocytes. CDR3 in amino acids: CASSTQGSYGYTF. CDR3 bases: TGTGCCAGCAGTACTCAGGGCTCCTATGGCTACACCTTC.